The 13 T cell receptor beta chains below all came from one sample that was sequenced in a study of vaccination effects on CD4 cells after COVID-19 (dated by TCRdb to between 2020 and 2023). Their antigen targets remain unknown. After more than 9 days of culture, CD4+ T cells were isolated with the EasySep CD4+ T cell isolation kit. The library was produced with the immunoSEQ multiplex PCR assay. Held by TCRdb, this immuneACCESS table contains in-frame sequences only and omits some clones. Under half of the omission traces to an unresolved V gene where checked; the cause of the rest is unknown. The sample data list 40,000 to 55,000 clones, and roughly 80% of these were observed just once. The ten largest clones represent roughly 8.7% of the sample. The source material was CD4+ T cells from PBMCs cultured without peptide, sampled before COVID-19 vaccination. Every receptor here comes from a human donor who had a prior SARS-CoV-2 infection.

Only a few counts were recorded for this clone. The CDR3 sequence: CASSFQVSGANVLTF. CDR3 bases: TGTGCCAGCAGCTTCCAGGTATCTGGGGCCAACGTCCTGACTTTC. The V and J genes are TRBV11-2 and TRBJ2-6; D is undetermined. Germline V gene data show CDR1 as SGHAT and CDR2 as FQNNGV. V shed 3 bases and J shed 1 base, with 7 bases lying between them. The CDR3 extends over 15 amino acids.

This clone was seen only a few times. The chain combines TRBV6-5 with TRBJ2-7; D is possibly TRBD2 (6 bases). The germline V gene encodes CDR1 MNHEY and CDR2 SVGAGI. The length of the CDR3 is 15 residues. V gave up 6 bases and J gave up 0 bases, with 15 bases separating them. CDR3 region: CASRLLALSSYEQYF. The CDR3 DNA reads TGTGCCAGCAGATTACTAGCCCTCAGCTCCTACGAGCAGTACTTC.

This clone appeared a few times. This sequence joins TRBV5-1 and TRBJ2-3, with D perhaps TRBD1 (6 bases). Germline CDR1 and CDR2: SGHRS and YFSETQ. There are 16 residues in the CDR3. V gave up 4 bases and J gave up 4 bases, with 19 bases separating them. This CDR3 reads CASSRMEAGVSDTQYF. The CDR3 nucleotides read TGCGCCAGCAGCAGGATGGAGGCAGGGGTATCAGATACGCAGTATTTT.

This clone was recorded a few times. The chain is built from TRBV11-3 and TRBJ2-3; TRBD1 might be the D (6 bases). This CDR3 spans 17 amino acids. The V gene lost 5 bases and the J gene lost 2 bases, with 20 bases spanning the gap. The germline CDR1 and CDR2 sequences are SGHNT and YENEEA. CDR3 sequence reads: CASSLTRPTGYTDTQYF. The DNA for the CDR3 is TGTGCCAGCAGCCTCACCAGGCCAACAGGGTACACAGATACGCAGTATTTT.

There are a few counts of this clone. J is TRBJ1-1 and V is TRBV19; D is unresolved. V shed 3 bases and J shed 0 bases, with 14 bases lying between them. From germline, CDR1 is LNHDA and CDR2 SQIVND (reference sequence). The CDR3 runs to 16 residues. This CDR3 is CASSIFARPMNTEAFF. The CDR3 DNA follows: TGTGCCAGTAGTATTTTCGCCCGGCCTATGAACACTGAAGCTTTCTTT.

This clone occurred a few times. The chain carries TRBV5-4 and TRBJ1-2, with 7 nucleotides matching TRBD1. This CDR3 spans 13 amino acids. With 1 base clipped from V and 7 bases from J, the junction kept 4 bases outside the gene matches. CDR1 and CDR2 (germline): SGHNT, YYREEE (reference sequence). CDR3 sequence (DNA): TGTGCCAGCAGCTTGAGACAGGGAAGTGGCTACACCTTC. This encodes CASSLRQGSGYTF.

The rearrangement links TRBV7-8 to TRBJ2-2, with TRBD1 matching 10 bases. Trimming removed 5 bases from V and 0 bases from J; junction bases left unmatched: 0. The CDR3 is 15 amino acids. In germline, CDR1 is SGHVS, CDR2 FQNEAQ. CDR3 nucleotide sequence: TGTGCCAGCAGCGGACAGGGGGCGAACACCGGGGAGCTGTTTTTT. As protein: CASSGQGANTGELFF.

The chain combines TRBV18 with TRBJ2-2; 13 bases line up with TRBD2. CDR3 length equals 16 residues. Germline V CDR1 and CDR2: KGHSH, LQKENI. Trimming removed 4 bases from V and 5 bases from J; junction bases left unmatched: 4. This CDR3 is CASSQPGLAGTGELFF. CDR3 coding DNA: TGTGCCAGCTCACAGCCGGGACTAGCGGGAACCGGGGAGCTGTTTTTT.

The chain has TRBV7-8 and TRBJ2-1; D unclear. The CDR3 covers 14 residues. Trimming removed 1 base at V and 3 bases at J, with 7 bases between. The germline CDR1 and CDR2 sequences are SGHVS and FQNEAQ. The CDR3 DNA is TGTGCCAGCAGCTTAGAAATTTACTACAATGAGCAGTTCTTC. Translation: CASSLEIYYNEQFF.

The rearrangement joins TRBV6-6 to TRBJ2-7; no clear D. The CDR3 is made up of 14 amino acids. Germline CDR1 is MNHNY and CDR2 is SVGAGI (reference sequence). Between the trimmed V and J ends, which lost 5 bases and 0 bases, there was a span of 11 bases. Here the CDR3 DNA reads TGTGCCAGCAGTGGGTCAGCCGGCTCCTACGAGCAGTACTTC. This codes for CASSGSAGSYEQYF.

This chain links TRBV12-3 or TRBV12-4 with TRBJ2-7; D is undetermined. V lost 2 bases to trimming and J lost 2 bases, with 7 bases between them. The CDR3 consists of 13 residues. CDR3 amino acids: CASSLTYAYEQYF. CDR3 in DNA: TGTGCCAGCAGTTTAACGTACGCCTACGAGCAGTACTTC.

The J gene is TRBJ1-2, the V gene TRBV7-2; 7 nucleotides match TRBD1. V lost 3 bases to trimming and J lost 4 bases; unmatched junction nucleotides: 5. The length of the CDR3 is 14 residues. CDR1 is SGHTA, CDR2 FQGNSA, per germline. CDR3 DNA: TGTGCCAGCAGCTTGCCAGGGGGGGCCTATGGCTACACCTTC. This encodes CASSLPGGAYGYTF.

This chain connects TRBV4-2 to TRBJ2-7; D is perhaps TRBD2 (5 bases). This CDR3 has 16 amino acids. The V end was cut by 1 base, the J end by 2 bases, with 15 bases between. CDR1 is LGHNA and CDR2 is YNFKEQ in the germline V gene. CDR3 sequence: CASSQGGLRPTYEQYF. In nucleotides, the CDR3 is TGTGCCAGCAGCCAAGGAGGACTCCGGCCAACCTACGAGCAGTACTTC.